The next 26 T cell receptor beta chains were all read from a single sample in a study of blood T cells in healthy people across ages (dated by TCRdb to between 2015 and 2017). Library construction relied on 5' RACE. Sequencing relied on an Illumina HiSeq 2500. A second roughly 7 to 11 cycle PCR used a sample-barcoded 5' primer and a J-beta primer mix. TCRdb applied fastp at Q25 and MiXCR to the public reads, then kept only in-frame beta chains. Rows are combined by CDR3 protein, so each entry shows the most common genes and DNA. This sample lists about 830,000 distinct CDR3 sequences; under 80% were detected once. The ten largest clones take up around a quarter of the sample. Sequencing was done on a sample of blood. The source of these receptors is a young man in good health.

The chain is built from TRBV19 and TRBJ1-2, with unresolved D. This CDR3 region has 12 residues. CDR1 and CDR2 (germline): LNHDA, SQIVND (reference sequence). Trimming took off 5 bases at V and 3 bases at J, with 7 bases between the two ends. The CDR3, as DNA: TGTGCCAGTAGTCAACACGACTATGGCTACACCTTC. This translates into CASSQHDYGYTF.

This chain connects TRBV30 to TRBJ2-1; possibly TRBD1 or TRBD2 for D (5 bases each). Trimming shortened V by 1 base and J by 8 bases, and 18 bases separated the two germline ends. The germline gives CDR1 GTSNPN, CDR2 SVGIG (reference sequence). The CDR3 length is 15 residues. For the CDR3, the DNA is TGTGCCTGGAGTGGAGGGGCAGACTCCGTCCATGAGCAGTTCTTC. The encoded protein is CAWSGGADSVHEQFF.

The chain joins TRBV9 to TRBJ1-5; D is perhaps TRBD1 (6 bases). The CDR3 is 14 amino acids. V was pared by 3 bases and J by 7 bases, with 14 bases between. CDR1 SGDLS and CDR2 YYNGEE come from the germline V gene. The CDR3 spells CASSEGGSGQPQHF. The CDR3 DNA follows: TGTGCCAGCAGCGAGGGGGGGTCGGGGCAGCCCCAGCATTTT.

The DNA of the CDR3 is TGTGCCAGCAGCCATGACAGTCATGAGCAGTTCTTC. This codes for CASSHDSHEQFF. The J gene is TRBJ2-1, the V gene TRBV7-3; D may be TRBD1 (5 bases). The germline CDR1 and CDR2 sequences are SGHTA and FQGTGA. The CDR3 runs to 12 residues. V was trimmed by 5 bases and J by 8 bases, leaving 10 bases between them.

This clonotype was counted only a few times. The V and J genes are TRBV25-1 and TRBJ1-2, with 7 bases matching TRBD1. Germline assignment: CDR1 MGHDK and CDR2 SYGVNS. The trim removed 6 bases at V and 4 bases at J, leaving 2 bases unmatched. The CDR3 is 12 residues long. This chain's CDR3 is CASRHRGYGYTF. The CDR3 region has the DNA TGTGCCAGCAGGCACAGGGGCTATGGCTACACCTTC.

This chain connects TRBV2 to TRBJ2-7; tentative D call: TRBD1 (6 bases). Near its end, the DNA agrees better with TRBJ2-5, so the J call may be wrong. The CDR3 is made up of 14 amino acids. CDR1 is SNHLY and CDR2 is FYNNEI in the germline V gene. The chain's CDR3 is CASSEGDIQETQYF. DNA of the CDR3: TGTGCCAGCAGTGAAGGGGACATACAAGAGACCCAGTACTTC.

The rearrangement joins TRBV4-3 to TRBJ2-5, with no clear D. Germline loops: CDR1 LGHNA, CDR2 YSLEER. V was pared by 0 bases and J by 5 bases, with 10 bases between. The CDR3 is 14 residues long. The CDR3 nucleotides read TGCGCCAGCAGCCAAGATCCCATTAGCGAGACCCAGTACTTC. Translated: CASSQDPISETQYF.

This clonotype came up once. The V and J genes are TRBV10-3 and TRBJ2-7, with 9 nucleotides matching TRBD2. The J call may be incorrect, as the DNA end agrees better with TRBJ2-5. This CDR3 comprises 14 residues. Germline V gene data show CDR1 as ENHRY and CDR2 as SYGVKD. CDR3 residues: CAITASGAGETQYF. As DNA, the CDR3 is TGTGCCATCACTGCTAGCGGGGCAGGGGAGACCCAGTACTTC.

The chain is built from TRBV27 and TRBJ2-7; 8 nucleotides match TRBD2. Gene TRBJ2-5 matches the end of the DNA better, so the J call may be wrong. The CDR3 is made up of 15 amino acids. Germline values: CDR1 MNHEY, CDR2 SMNVEV (reference sequence). This chain's CDR3 is CASSSSGGGRETQYF. CDR3 in DNA: TGTGCCAGCAGTTCCTCGGGCGGGGGGAGAGAGACCCAGTACTTC.

V usage is TRBV9 and J usage is TRBJ1-2; TRBD1 is a possible D gene (5 bases). Trimming removed 2 bases from V and 5 bases from J, with 16 bases in between. In germline, CDR1 is SGDLS, CDR2 YYNGEE. CDR3 length: 15 residues. CDR3 residues: CASSVSVDSQYGYTF. CDR3 bases: TGTGCCAGCAGCGTCTCCGTCGACAGCCAGTATGGCTACACCTTC.

The V call is TRBV20-1, the J call TRBJ2-4; TRBD1 agrees at 9 bases. The better agreement between TRBJ2-7 and the DNA end casts doubt on the J call. Germline values: CDR1 DFQATT, CDR2 SNEGSKA (reference sequence). The CDR3 sequence is 13 residues long. The CDR3 DNA reads as TGCAGTGCACCGGGGACAGGGCATTACGAGCAGTACTTC. As protein: CSAPGTGHYEQYF.

This clonotype was observed a single time. J is TRBJ2-5 and V is TRBV20-1, with TRBD1 matching over 7 bases. V shed 1 base, J shed 0 bases, and the junction held 5 bases outside the gene matches. Germline assignment: CDR1 DFQATT and CDR2 SNEGSKA (reference sequence). This CDR3 comprises 15 residues. In DNA, the CDR3 is TGCAGTGCTAGAGGTGGGGACAGTCACCAAGAGACCCAGTACTTC. The encoded protein is CSARGGDSHQETQYF.

The chain has TRBV11-1 and TRBJ1-2, with D perhaps TRBD1 (6 bases). The germline V gene encodes CDR1 SGHAT and CDR2 FQDESV (reference sequence). V was clipped by 5 bases and J by 4 bases, with 14 bases between them. The CDR3 totals 14 residues. CDR3 amino acids: CASSLQGFGYGYTF. The CDR3 DNA sequence: TGTGCCAGCAGCCTTCAGGGGTTCGGCTATGGCTACACCTTC.

The V call is TRBV5-5, the J call TRBJ2-7; no reliable D call. The CDR3 spans 13 residues. V was shortened by 0 bases and J by 3 bases, with 7 bases between the two germline ends. The germline V gene has CDR1 SGHKS and CDR2 YYEKEE (reference sequence). The CDR3 loop is CASSLDLIYEQYF. Here the CDR3 DNA reads TGTGCCAGCAGCTTGGATCTAATCTACGAGCAGTACTTC.

The rearrangement joins TRBV10-3 to TRBJ2-3; D could derive from TRBD1 or TRBD2 (5 bases each). Germline V gene lookup returns CDR1 ENHRY and CDR2 SYGVKD. This CDR3 has 15 amino acids. Trimming shortened V by 2 bases and J by 0 bases, and 9 bases separated the two germline ends. CDR3 sequence (DNA): TGTGCCATCAGTGAGCCGGGACCCAGCACAGATACGCAGTATTTT. Translated: CAISEPGPSTDTQYF.

The chain combines TRBV7-2 with TRBJ2-4; D call uncertain. The CDR3 extends over 15 amino acids. V lost 5 bases and J lost 0, with 11 bases in between. Germline loops: CDR1 SGHTA, CDR2 FQGNSA. The CDR3 protein is CASSHTWGAKNIQYF. The CDR3 DNA reads as TGTGCCAGCAGCCACACATGGGGAGCCAAAAACATTCAGTACTTC.

For this clonotype: Germline and junction disagree at one end, which may indicate a read error. The chain is built from TRBV7-2 and TRBJ1-6; maybe TRBD1 (5 bases). CDR1 SGHTA and CDR2 FQGNSA come from the germline V gene. The CDR3 covers 16 residues. The CDR3 nucleotides read TGTGCCAGCAGCTTAGCGGGGGGAACTAATAATTCGCCCCTCCACTTT. It translates to CASSLAGGTNNSPLHF.

This clonotype was counted only a few times. This chain uses TRBV9 with TRBJ2-3; D might be TRBD1 (5 bases). The CDR3 is 15 amino acids. Trimming cost V 2 bases and J 1 base, with 11 bases left between them. CDR1 and CDR2 (germline): SGDLS, YYNGEE. CDR3 loop: CASSVLTVGTDTQYF. The DNA of the CDR3 is TGTGCCAGCAGCGTCCTGACAGTCGGCACAGATACGCAGTATTTT.

The J gene is TRBJ2-7, the V gene TRBV6-2 or TRBV6-3; TRBD2 is a possible D gene (6 bases). Germline V CDR1 and CDR2: MNHEY, SVGEGT. The CDR3 totals 12 residues. V lost 6 bases to trimming and J lost 4 bases, with 10 bases between them. DNA for the CDR3: TGTGCCAGCAGCGGAGGGGTTTACGAGCAGTACTTC. Protein product: CASSGGVYEQYF.

In the case of this clonotype: Its ends do not fully match the called genes, so a read error is possible. The rearrangement uses TRBV28 and TRBJ1-4, with 7 bases identical to TRBD1. The CDR3 runs 16 residues. Germline assignment: CDR1 MDHEN and CDR2 SYDVKM. The CDR3 DNA follows: TGTGCCGGCAGTTTTGGACAGGTGATAACTAATGAAAAACTGTTTTTT. It is translated as CAGSFGQVITNEKLFF.

Details on this clonotype: A much larger clone differs by one base, so this may be a read error. The chain is built from TRBV7-3 and TRBJ2-5, with D perhaps TRBD1 or TRBD2 (5 bases each). The CDR3 has 15 residues. Germline CDR1 and CDR2: SGHTA and FQGTGA. Trimming removed 3 bases from V and 2 bases from J, with 13 bases in between. CDR3 in DNA: TGTGCCAGCAGCTTCCGGGGCTCCCCTCAAGAGACCCAGTACTTC. It encodes CASSFRGSPQETQYF.

J is TRBJ2-3 and V is TRBV20-1, with 12 bases that match TRBD2. V dropped 6 bases and J dropped 1; count of bases not matched to a gene: 11. Germline-derived CDR1 and CDR2 are DFQATT and SNEGSKA (reference sequence). CDR3 length: 17 residues. The chain's CDR3 is CSAPTSGGPSGTDTQYF. The CDR3 DNA reads TGCAGTGCGCCAACTAGCGGGGGGCCGAGCGGCACAGATACGCAGTATTTT.

The chain recombines TRBV29-1 with TRBJ2-4, with 7 bases matching TRBD1. The end of the DNA fits TRBJ2-7 better, so the J call may be wrong. The CDR3 consists of 12 residues. Germline CDR1 is SQVTM and CDR2 is ANQGSEA. CDR3 loop: CSANRQGTEQYF. As DNA, the CDR3 is TGCAGCGCCAACCGACAGGGAACCGAGCAGTACTTC.

This chain uses TRBV28 with TRBJ2-1; 7 bases agree with TRBD2. The CDR3 runs to 18 residues. The V and J ends lost 3 bases and 5 bases, in that order; junction bases with no gene match: 16. Per germline, CDR1 MDHEN and CDR2 SYDVKM. In DNA, the CDR3 is TGTGCCAGCAGTTTGTTAGGAGGCCGGGGGAGGGTCAACAATGAGCAGTTCTTC. Residues: CASSLLGGRGRVNNEQFF.

The V and J genes are TRBV28 and TRBJ2-4; 10 positions agree with TRBD1. The J call is in doubt because the DNA end fits TRBJ2-5 better. Germline loops: CDR1 MDHEN, CDR2 SYDVKM. The CDR3 has 14 amino acids. CDR3 in DNA: TGTGCCAGCAGTTGGACAGGGGGTCAAGAGACCCAGTACTTC. It specifies CASSWTGGQETQYF.

This clonotype has only a few counts. The chain uses TRBV20-1 and TRBJ2-7; TRBD1 agrees at 7 bases. V lost 3 bases to trimming and J lost 0 bases; unmatched junction nucleotides: 2. CDR1 and CDR2 from the germline V gene are DFQATT and SNEGSKA (reference sequence). The CDR3 has 13 amino acids. CDR3 sequence (DNA): TGCAGTGCTAGGGGACAGCTCTCCTACGAGCAGTACTTC. This translates into CSARGQLSYEQYF.